This T cell receptor (beta chain) is from a study of glioma-infiltrating T cells. CDR3 length equals 13 residues. V lost 5 bases to trimming and J lost 3 bases, with 7 bases between them. Germline assignment: CDR1 KGHDR and CDR2 SFDVKD. TCR alpha and beta CDR3 regions were amplified from RNA using iRepertoire nested multiplex PCR. Tissue mRNA or PBMC total RNA, 100-400 ng, went into one-step reverse transcription and amplification. TCRdb used MiXCR to reprocess the multiplex PCR reads, holding one entry per CDR3 protein. Of 150,000 to 200,000 distinct CDR3 sequences in the sample, about 46% were seen once. This clonotype appeared many times.

The rearrangement joins TRBV24-1 to TRBJ1-5; weak D call: TRBD1 (6 bases). This receptor was identified in a human donor with low-grade glioma or glioblastoma, undergoing nonglioma brain surgery, or in good health (not recorded which). Sequenced input: glioma tissue, nonneoplastic brain tissue, or PBMCs (not recorded which). For the CDR3, the DNA is TGTGCCACCAGTGGGACAGACAATCAGCCCCAGCATTTT. Residues: CATSGTDNQPQHF.